A single sample gave rise to the 21 T cell receptor beta chains below, sequenced in a study of T cells after posttransplantation cyclophosphamide (dated by TCRdb to between 2015 and 2016). To count as naive, T cells had to be viable CD3+CD4+ or CD3+CD8+ cells with a CCR7+CD45RA+CD45RO-CD95-CD27+CD28+ profile. The method was the immunoSEQ multiplex PCR assay. Held by TCRdb, this immuneACCESS table contains in-frame sequences only and omits some clones. Under half of the omission traces to an unresolved V gene where checked; the cause of the rest is unknown. The table for this sample lists 25,000 to 35,000 clones; about 90% of them were counted only once. The ten largest clonotypes hold 0.24% of the sample. The sample was naive CD4+ T cells sorted from PBMCs. These TCRs come from a woman aged 55-69 years in good health, CMV-negative, and a related stem cell transplant donor.

The chain carries TRBV28 and TRBJ1-5; the D gene is possibly TRBD1 (6 bases). The V end lost 6 bases, the J end lost 3 bases, and 12 bases lay between the germline ends. The CDR3 is 14 amino acids. The germline V gene encodes CDR1 MDHEN and CDR2 SYDVKM. CDR3 amino acids: CASRQGHFNQPQHF. The CDR3 nucleotides are TGTGCCAGCAGGCAGGGACACTTCAATCAGCCCCAGCATTTT.

The chain uses TRBV7-2 and TRBJ1-2; no clear D. Deletions cut 6 bases from V and 9 bases from J, with 17 bases between. The CDR3 spans 13 residues. Germline V CDR1 and CDR2: SGHTA, FQGNSA. CDR3 nucleotides: TGTGCCAGCAGTCCCCCTGGTCGGGTGAGCTACACCTTC. Its translation: CASSPPGRVSYTF.

This chain connects TRBV5-4 to TRBJ2-5; a possible D gene is TRBD2 (5 bases). V shed 4 bases and J shed 1 base, with 11 bases lying between them. This CDR3 is 14 amino acids long. Germline V gives CDR1 SGHNT, CDR2 YYREEE (reference sequence). The CDR3 spells CASSPGSGQETQYF. The CDR3 nucleotides read TGTGCCAGCAGCCCTGGGAGCGGCCAAGAGACCCAGTACTTC. Complete variable domain (other parts from reference TRBV5-4 and TRBJ2-5): ETGVTQSPTHLIKTRGQQVTLRCSSQSGHNTVSWYQQALGQGPQFIFQYYREEENGRGNFPPRFSGLQFPNYSSELNVNALELDDSALYLCASSPGSGQETQYFGPGTRLLVL.

V gene TRBV19 combines with J gene TRBJ1-2, with D tentatively TRBD1 (5 bases). Germline lookup yields CDR1 LNHDA and CDR2 SQIVND (reference sequence). V was pared by 9 bases and J by 2 bases, with 25 bases between. The CDR3 is made up of 17 amino acids. CDR3 sequence reads: CASVSSGGFLANYGYTF. DNA for the CDR3: TGTGCCAGCGTCTCATCGGGGGGGTTTTTAGCCAACTATGGCTACACCTTC.

As to this clone: Distinct nucleotide sequences in the sample also encode this CDR3. The gene calls are TRBV5-1 and TRBJ2-3; TRBD2 aligns across 8 bases. From germline, CDR1 is SGHRS and CDR2 YFSETQ. Trimming cost V 0 bases and J 3 bases; bases outside gene matches: 3. The CDR3 length is 15 residues. The CDR3 is CASSLEGGGTDTQYF. The CDR3 coding sequence is TGCGCCAGCAGCTTGGAAGGCGGGGGGACAGATACGCAGTATTTT.

The chain recombines TRBV19 with TRBJ1-1; D remains ambiguous. This CDR3 region has 12 residues. Trimming took 5 bases from V and 6 from J, leaving 10 bases between them. CDR1 is LNHDA, CDR2 SQIVND, per germline (reference sequence). This CDR3 is CASSSWESEAFF. CDR3 coding DNA: TGTGCCAGTAGTTCGTGGGAGTCTGAAGCTTTCTTT. Looking up the rest from reference TRBV19 and TRBJ1-1 gives the full variable domain: DGGITQSPKYLFRKEGQNVTLSCEQNLNHDAMYWYRQDPGQGLRLIYYSQIVNDFQKGDIAEGYSVSREKKESFPLTVTSAQKNPTAFYLCASSSWESEAFFGQGTRLTVV.

This chain links TRBV15 with TRBJ1-1, with D tentatively TRBD1 (6 bases). The V end was cut by 0 bases, the J end by 5 bases, with 16 bases between. The CDR3 extends over 16 amino acids. The germline V gene encodes CDR1 LNHNV and CDR2 YYDKDF (reference sequence). The CDR3 spells CATSREQGGKGTEAFF. The CDR3 coding sequence is TGTGCCACCAGCAGAGAACAGGGTGGGAAGGGGACTGAAGCTTTCTTT.

V is TRBV28 and J is TRBJ2-4; D unclear. The CDR3 has 13 amino acids. With 4 bases removed from V and 9 bases from J, the gap between germline ends came to 13 bases. Germline CDR1 reads MDHEN; CDR2 reads SYDVKM. The chain's CDR3 is CASSSRAPGIQYF. The CDR3, as DNA: TGTGCCAGCAGTTCACGCGCCCCCGGCATTCAGTACTTC.

This rearrangement joins TRBV21-1 to TRBJ2-2; the table's TRBD1 call for D was not verified on the DNA. TRBV21-1 has pseudogene status. This CDR3 spans 17 amino acids. The CDR3 region is CASSKAGAKHDAGELFF. The DNA of the CDR3 is TGTGCCAGCAGCAAAGCTGGGGCGAAACACGACGCCGGGGAGCTGTTTTTT.

This rearrangement joins TRBV29-1 to TRBJ2-1; D is undetermined. The CDR3 contains 15 residues. Per germline, CDR1 SQVTM and CDR2 ANQGSEA. V lost 6 bases, J lost 1 base, and 16 bases lay in between. The CDR3 DNA reads TGCAGCGTAAAAGGTTCGGCGGATTCCTACAATGAGCAGTTCTTC. Its translation is CSVKGSADSYNEQFF.

The chain links TRBV18 to TRBJ2-1, with 12 bases identical to TRBD2. CDR3 size: 16 residues. Germline CDR1 is KGHSH and CDR2 is LQKENI. V lost 5 bases and J lost 6; bases outside the gene matches: 8. CDR3 sequence (DNA): TGTGCCAGCTCATCCTATCTAGCGGGAGGGAGCAATGAGCAGTTCTTC. Translation gives CASSSYLAGGSNEQFF.

V and J are TRBV11-2 and TRBJ2-1, with D tentatively TRBD1 (6 bases). With 5 bases removed from V and 6 bases from J, the gap between germline ends came to 17 bases. Germline loops: CDR1 SGHAT, CDR2 FQNNGV. The CDR3 is 15 residues long. The CDR3 region has the DNA TGTGCCAGCAGCCCGCAATTGTCAGGGGTCAATGAGCAGTTCTTC. Protein sequence: CASSPQLSGVNEQFF.

J is TRBJ2-7 and V is TRBV6-5, with D possibly being TRBD1 (5 bases). The CDR3 is 15 residues long. Trimming removed 2 bases from V and 3 bases from J, with 14 bases in between. Germline V gives CDR1 MNHEY, CDR2 SVGAGI. CDR3 loop: CASSYKRGFNYEQYF. The CDR3 DNA sequence: TGTGCCAGCAGTTACAAAAGGGGATTCAACTACGAGCAGTACTTC.

The chain uses TRBV19 and TRBJ2-7; no firm D call. Between the trimmed V and J ends, which lost 4 bases and 0 bases, there was a span of 10 bases. The CDR3 is 14 amino acids. From germline, CDR1 is LNHDA and CDR2 SQIVND (reference sequence). CDR3 sequence (DNA): TGTGCCAGTAGTAAGGCAGCGAACTCCTACGAGCAGTACTTC. This sequence encodes CASSKAANSYEQYF.

This chain links TRBV7-9 with TRBJ1-2; 7 nucleotides agree with TRBD1. After removal of 1 base from V and 4 bases from J, the junction contained 6 bases not matched to a gene. Germline CDR1 reads SEHNR; CDR2 reads FQNEAQ (reference sequence). This CDR3 is built from 15 residues. CDR3 protein: CASSLGPGTAYGYTF. The CDR3 bases are TGTGCCAGCAGCTTAGGTCCCGGGACAGCCTATGGCTACACCTTC.

The J gene is TRBJ2-2, the V gene TRBV5-1; perhaps TRBD1 as D (5 bases). The CDR3 has 13 residues. In germline, CDR1 is SGHRS, CDR2 YFSETQ. The germline V and J ends were trimmed by 0 bases and 7 bases, with 7 bases remaining between them. The CDR3 nucleotides read TGCGCCAGCAGCTTGGAAGGGGTCGGGGAGCTGTTTTTT. This encodes CASSLEGVGELFF.

This clone was detected a few times. Written as DNA, the CDR3 is TGTGCCAGCAGGACAGGGGAAAAACTGTTTTTT. It translates to CASRTGEKLFF. This sequence joins TRBV2 and TRBJ1-4; TRBD1 aligns across 7 bases. Germline loops: CDR1 SNHLY, CDR2 FYNNEI. The CDR3 extends over 11 amino acids. With V trimmed by 6 bases and J by 8 bases, 0 bases remained unmatched.

The chain recombines TRBV5-4 with TRBJ2-3; D perhaps matches TRBD1 (6 bases). V gave up 5 bases and J gave up 6 bases, with 13 bases separating them. This CDR3 region has 13 residues. CDR1 SGHNT and CDR2 YYREEE come from the germline V gene (reference sequence). CDR3 loop: CASSLNTGDTQYF. CDR3 bases: TGTGCCAGCAGTTTAAACACAGGGGATACGCAGTATTTT.

This chain connects TRBV4-2 to TRBJ2-3; TRBD2 matches 10 bases. The CDR3 runs 16 residues. Germline V gives CDR1 LGHNA, CDR2 YNFKEQ. V gave up 5 bases and J gave up 0 bases; unmatched junction bases: 5. DNA for the CDR3: TGTGCCAGCAGCGTAGGACTAGCGGTCAGCACAGATACGCAGTATTTT. Residues: CASSVGLAVSTDTQYF.

This chain connects TRBV7-3 to TRBJ2-3, with TRBD2 as a possible D gene (7 bases). Germline V gives CDR1 SGHTA, CDR2 FQGTGA. Trimming cost V 3 bases and J 2 bases, with 9 bases left between them. The CDR3 is 14 residues long. CDR3 sequence reads: CASSLGGPTDTQYF. The CDR3 bases are TGTGCCAGCAGCTTGGGGGGGCCCACAGATACGCAGTATTTT.

The chain is built from TRBV28 and TRBJ2-7; D gene ambiguous. CDR1 and CDR2 from the germline V gene are MDHEN and SYDVKM. V was shortened by 4 bases and J by 0 bases, with 4 bases between the two germline ends. The CDR3 totals 12 residues. The CDR3 nucleotides read TGTGCCAGCAGTTCTGTCTCCTACGAGCAGTACTTC. Translation: CASSSVSYEQYF.